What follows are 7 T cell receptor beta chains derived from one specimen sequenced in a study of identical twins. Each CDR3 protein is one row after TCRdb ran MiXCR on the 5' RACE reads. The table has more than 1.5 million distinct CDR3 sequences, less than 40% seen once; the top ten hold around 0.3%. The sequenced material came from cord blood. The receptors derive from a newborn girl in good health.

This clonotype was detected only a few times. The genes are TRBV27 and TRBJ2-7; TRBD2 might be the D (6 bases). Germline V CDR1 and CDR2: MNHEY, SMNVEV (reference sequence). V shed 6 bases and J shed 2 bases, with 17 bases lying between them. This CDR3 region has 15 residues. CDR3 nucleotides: TGTGCCAGCAGCCCCTGGAGGGGACGTCCCTACGAGCAGTACTTC. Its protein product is CASSPWRGRPYEQYF.

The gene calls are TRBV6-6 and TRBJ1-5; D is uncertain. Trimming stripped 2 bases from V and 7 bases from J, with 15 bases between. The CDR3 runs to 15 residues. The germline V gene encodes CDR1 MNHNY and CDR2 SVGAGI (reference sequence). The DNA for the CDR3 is TGTGCCAGCAGTTACCGCCAGGCCTCTGTACAGCCCCAGCATTTT. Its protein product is CASSYRQASVQPQHF.

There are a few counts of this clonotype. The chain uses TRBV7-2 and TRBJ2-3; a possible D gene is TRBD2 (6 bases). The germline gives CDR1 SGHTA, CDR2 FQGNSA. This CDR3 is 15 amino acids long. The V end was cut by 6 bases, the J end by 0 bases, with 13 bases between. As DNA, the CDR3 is TGTGCCAGCAGGTACCTAGCGACTAGCACAGATACGCAGTATTTT. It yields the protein CASRYLATSTDTQYF.

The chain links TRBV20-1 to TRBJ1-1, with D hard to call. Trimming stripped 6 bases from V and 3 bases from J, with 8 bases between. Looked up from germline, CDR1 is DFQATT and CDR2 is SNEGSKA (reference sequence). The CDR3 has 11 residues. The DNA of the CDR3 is TGCAGTGCCCAACTTGACACTGAAGCTTTCTTT. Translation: CSAQLDTEAFF.

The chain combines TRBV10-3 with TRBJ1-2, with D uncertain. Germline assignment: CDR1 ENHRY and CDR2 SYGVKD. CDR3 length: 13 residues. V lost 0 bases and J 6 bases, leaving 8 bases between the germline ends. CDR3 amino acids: CAISESPGDGYTF. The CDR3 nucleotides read TGTGCCATCAGTGAGTCACCCGGAGATGGCTACACCTTC.

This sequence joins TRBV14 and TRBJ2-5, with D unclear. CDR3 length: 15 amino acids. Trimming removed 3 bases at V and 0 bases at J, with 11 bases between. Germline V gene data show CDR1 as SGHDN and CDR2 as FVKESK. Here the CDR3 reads CASSHSTLYQETQYF. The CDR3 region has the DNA TGTGCCAGCAGCCACTCGACTCTGTACCAAGAGACCCAGTACTTC.

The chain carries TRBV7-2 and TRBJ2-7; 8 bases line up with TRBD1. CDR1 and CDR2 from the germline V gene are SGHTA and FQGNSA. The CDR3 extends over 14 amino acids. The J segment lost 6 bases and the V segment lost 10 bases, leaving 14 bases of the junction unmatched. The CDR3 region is CATSDRTGRSEQYF. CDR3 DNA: TGTGCCACCAGTGACCGGACAGGGAGGAGCGAGCAGTACTTC.